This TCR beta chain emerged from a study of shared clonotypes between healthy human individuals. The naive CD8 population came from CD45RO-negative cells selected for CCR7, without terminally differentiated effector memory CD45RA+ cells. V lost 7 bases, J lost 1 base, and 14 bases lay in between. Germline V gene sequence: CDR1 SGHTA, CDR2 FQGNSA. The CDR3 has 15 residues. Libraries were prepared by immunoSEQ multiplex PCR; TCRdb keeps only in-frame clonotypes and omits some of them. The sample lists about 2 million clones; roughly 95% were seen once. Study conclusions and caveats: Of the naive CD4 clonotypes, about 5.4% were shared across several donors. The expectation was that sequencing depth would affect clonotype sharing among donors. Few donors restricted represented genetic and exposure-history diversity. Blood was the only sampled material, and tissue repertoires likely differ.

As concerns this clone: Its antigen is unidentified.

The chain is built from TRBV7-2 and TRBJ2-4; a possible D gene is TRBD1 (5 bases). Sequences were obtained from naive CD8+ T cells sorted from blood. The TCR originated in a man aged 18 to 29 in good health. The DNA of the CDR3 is TGTGCCAGCACCACGACAGCCGGGGCCAAAAACATTCAGTACTTC. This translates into CASTTTAGAKNIQYF.